The rows below give T cell receptor beta chains drawn from one sample of a study of OX40 agonist ivuxolimab in advanced cancers. Clones were read by immunoSEQ multiplex PCR, and TCRdb kept only the in-frame ones, dropping some. This table has tens of thousands of clones, about nine tenths appearing once. Specimen: CD4+ or CD8+ T cells sorted from blood, collected in a trial of the OX40 agonist ivuxolimab. The source is an adult with an advanced solid tumor such as melanoma, head and neck, liver or kidney cancer. CDR3s include the opening cysteine and the closing phenylalanine or tryptophan. D genes are given only for firm matches.

TRBD2	TRBV19	CASSPSGGGTDTQYF
NA	TRBV10-3	CAIRPSNTEAFF
TRBD2	TRBV14	CASSQILAGTYTDTQYF
NA	TRBV7-9	CASSFGQTYEQYF
TRBD2	TRBV29-1	CSVEDVLAEHTDTQYF
TRBD1	TRBV19	CASRDRGAGEAFF
NA	TRBV29-1	CSVVLRDGAYEQYF
NA	TRBV19	CASSIDGYTVNEKLFF
TRBD1	TRBV9	CASSVSGQIMNTEAFF
TRBD2	TRBV4-3	CASSQDPLAGESYEQYF
TRBD2	TRBV6-5	CASSQIAGGQETQYF
NA	TRBV11-2	CASSLGAVSYNSPLHF
NA	TRBV6-1	CASSDSDYYEQYF
NA	TRBV11-2	CASSLFGQGPYEQYF
TRBD2	TRBV9	CASSAGLAGDEQFF
TRBD2	TRBV19	CASSITSGGVTDTQYF
NA	TRBV6-6	CASSYSNLGGELFF
NA	TRBV2	CASSELGSYQETQYF
TRBD2	TRBV4-2	CASSQDLLAGGSADTQYF
NA	TRBV7-3	CASSLSSPLGGKNIQYF
NA	TRBV19	CASSMTQMSGYTF
NA	TRBV6-4	CASSDSISSAYGYTF
NA	TRBV2	CASRVWDATNEKLFF
TRBD1	TRBV28	CASSLGTGPDNEQFF
TRBD1	TRBV30	CAWMDRGRTPNTEAFF
TRBD1	TRBV10-2	CASSTGTGVGEQYF
TRBD1	TRBV4-3	CASSQDQGGNQPQHF
NA	TRBV11-1	CASSQSRSGANVLTF
NA	TRBV6-6	CASSFRTTGELFF
TRBD2	TRBV6-5	CASAKELAAPDTQYF
NA	TRBV7-9	CASSSGQSPTDTQYF
NA	TRBV4-1	CASSQGRFGSGANVLTF
NA	TRBV28	CASSSGSADLADTQYF
NA	TRBV9	CASSVSGATNEKLFF
TRBD1	TRBV30	CAWDPGQGYEQYF
TRBD1	TRBV10-3	CAISVVWTGKENIQYF
NA	TRBV4-1	CASSQYPGSETQYF
NA	TRBV7-9	CASSPPGGPWQFF
NA	TRBV13	CASSSGGSGNTIYF
TRBD1	TRBV7-9	CASSLMVTPGTGSPSGF
TRBD2	TRBV27	CASSLGLAPYNEQFF
TRBD1	TRBV6-5	CASSLQGRNGYTF
TRBD2	TRBV28	CASSFETGGSASYEQYF
TRBD1	TRBV28	CASSLRASRGGYTF
NA	TRBV27	CASSSGIQGMETQYF
NA	TRBV11-2	CASSLVGGFSYNEQFF
TRBD1	TRBV9	CASSLGQTSYEQYF
TRBD1	TRBV14	CASSLRQGDSEKLFF
TRBD2	TRBV5-1	CASSPERGAQETQYF
NA	TRBV28	CASSLSLRGNQPQHF
NA	TRBV28	CASSHLTGLHSGNTIYF
NA	TRBV27	CASSSTEIGELFF
NA	TRBV27	CASSLYRDLTYEQYF